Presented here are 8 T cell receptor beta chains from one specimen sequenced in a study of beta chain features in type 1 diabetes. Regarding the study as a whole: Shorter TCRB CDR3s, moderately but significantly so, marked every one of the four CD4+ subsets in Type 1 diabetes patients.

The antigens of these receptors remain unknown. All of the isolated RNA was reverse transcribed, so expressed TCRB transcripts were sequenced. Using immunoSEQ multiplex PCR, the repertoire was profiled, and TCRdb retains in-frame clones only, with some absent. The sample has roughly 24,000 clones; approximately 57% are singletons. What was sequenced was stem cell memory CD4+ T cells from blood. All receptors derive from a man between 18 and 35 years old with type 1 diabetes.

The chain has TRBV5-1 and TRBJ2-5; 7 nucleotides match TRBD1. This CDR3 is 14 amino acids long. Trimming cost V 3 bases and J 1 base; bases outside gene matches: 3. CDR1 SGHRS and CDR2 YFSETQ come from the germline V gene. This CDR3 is CASSWGTAQETQYF. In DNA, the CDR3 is TGCGCCAGCAGCTGGGGGACAGCCCAAGAGACCCAGTACTTC.

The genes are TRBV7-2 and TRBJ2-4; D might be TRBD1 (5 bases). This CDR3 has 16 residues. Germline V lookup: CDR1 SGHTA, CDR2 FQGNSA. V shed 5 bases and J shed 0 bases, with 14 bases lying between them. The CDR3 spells CASSASGILAKNIQYF. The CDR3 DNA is TGTGCCAGCAGCGCCTCAGGGATACTAGCCAAAAACATTCAGTACTTC.

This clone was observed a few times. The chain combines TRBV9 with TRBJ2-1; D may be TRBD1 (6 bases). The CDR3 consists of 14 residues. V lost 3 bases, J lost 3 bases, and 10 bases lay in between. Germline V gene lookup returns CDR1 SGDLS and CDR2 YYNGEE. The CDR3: CASSAQGFYNEQFF. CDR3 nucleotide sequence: TGTGCCAGCAGCGCACAGGGATTCTACAATGAGCAGTTCTTC.

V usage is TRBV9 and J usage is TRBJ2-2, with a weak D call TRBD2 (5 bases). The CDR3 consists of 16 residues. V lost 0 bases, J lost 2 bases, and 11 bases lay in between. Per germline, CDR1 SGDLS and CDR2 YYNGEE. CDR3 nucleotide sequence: TGTGCCAGCAGCGTAGCTACCGGGGTTAACACCGGGGAGCTGTTTTTT. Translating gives CASSVATGVNTGELFF.

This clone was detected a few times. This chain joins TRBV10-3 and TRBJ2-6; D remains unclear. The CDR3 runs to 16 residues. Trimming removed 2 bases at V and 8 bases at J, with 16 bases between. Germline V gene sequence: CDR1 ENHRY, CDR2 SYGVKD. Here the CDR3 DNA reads TGTGCCATCAGTGAGCCTACTAAACTGGAACCCAACGTCCTGACTTTC. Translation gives CAISEPTKLEPNVLTF.

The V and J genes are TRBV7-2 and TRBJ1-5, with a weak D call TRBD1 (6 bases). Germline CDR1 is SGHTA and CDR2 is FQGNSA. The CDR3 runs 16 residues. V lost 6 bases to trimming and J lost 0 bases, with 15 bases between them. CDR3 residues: CASSSHHRASNQPQHF. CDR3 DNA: TGTGCCAGCAGTTCTCACCACAGGGCTAGCAATCAGCCCCAGCATTTT.

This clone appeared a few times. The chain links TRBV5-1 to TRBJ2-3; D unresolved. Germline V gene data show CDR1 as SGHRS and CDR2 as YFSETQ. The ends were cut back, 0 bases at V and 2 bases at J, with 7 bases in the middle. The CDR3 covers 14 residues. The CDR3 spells CASSLGASTDTQYF. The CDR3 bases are TGCGCCAGCAGCTTGGGAGCGTCCACAGATACGCAGTATTTT.

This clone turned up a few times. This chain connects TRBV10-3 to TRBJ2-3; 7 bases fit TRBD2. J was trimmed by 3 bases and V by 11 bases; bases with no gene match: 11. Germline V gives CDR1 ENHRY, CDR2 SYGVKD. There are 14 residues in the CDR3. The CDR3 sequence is CAVARERETDTQYF. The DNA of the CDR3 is TGTGCCGTCGCGCGGGAGAGGGAGACAGATACGCAGTATTTT.